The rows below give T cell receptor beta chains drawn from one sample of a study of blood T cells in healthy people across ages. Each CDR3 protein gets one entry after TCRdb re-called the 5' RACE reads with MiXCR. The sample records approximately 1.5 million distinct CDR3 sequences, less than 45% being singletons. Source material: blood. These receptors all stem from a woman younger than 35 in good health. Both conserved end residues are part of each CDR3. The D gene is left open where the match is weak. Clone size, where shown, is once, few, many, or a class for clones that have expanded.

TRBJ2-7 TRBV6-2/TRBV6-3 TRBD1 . TGTGCCAGCACCCCTCGGGGAGTGGACAGGGGTTCGTTCGAGCAGTACTTC CASTPRGVDRGSFEQYF
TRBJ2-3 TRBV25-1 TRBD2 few TGTGCCAGCAGTGAATCGGGGGGGCGCACAGATACGCAGTATTTT CASSESGGRTDTQYF
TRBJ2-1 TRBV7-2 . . TGTGCCAGCAGCTTAGGACGCGCCTCCTACAATGAGCAGTTCTTC CASSLGRASYNEQFF
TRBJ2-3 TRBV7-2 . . TGTGCCAGCAGCCGCGCTCAGTCTCCAGATACGCAGTATTTT CASSRAQSPDTQYF
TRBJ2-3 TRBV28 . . TGTGCCAGCAGTGCCCGATTTACCCGACAGACACCCTTAGATACGCAGTATTTT CASSARFTRQTPLDTQYF
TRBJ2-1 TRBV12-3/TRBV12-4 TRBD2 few TGTGCCAGCAGTCCGACTAGCGGGGCGTACAGTGAGCAGTTCTTC CASSPTSGAYSEQFF
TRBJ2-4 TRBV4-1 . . TGCGCCAGCAGCCAGTCAGTGCTAGCCAAAAACATTCAGTACTTC CASSQSVLAKNIQYF
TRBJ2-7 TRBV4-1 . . TGCGCCAGCAGCCAAGAGGTCTTGGACAGTGCCTACGAGCAGTACTTC CASSQEVLDSAYEQYF
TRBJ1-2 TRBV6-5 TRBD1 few TGTGCCAGCAGTGACCCTGACAGGGGCCTGTATGGCTACACCTTC CASSDPDRGLYGYTF
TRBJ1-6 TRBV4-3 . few TGCGCCAGCAGCCTCAGGACAAGTAATTCACCCCTCCACTTT CASSLRTSNSPLHF
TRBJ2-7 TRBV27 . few TGTGCCAGCAGTTGGGGGTCGGGCACAACCTACGAGCAGTACTTC CASSWGSGTTYEQYF
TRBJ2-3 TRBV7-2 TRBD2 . TGTGCCAGCAGACCTACAGCGGGGGGGCATTTAGATACGCAGTATTTT CASRPTAGGHLDTQYF
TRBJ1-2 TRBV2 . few TGTGCCAGCAGTGAGGGCAATGCGGGCCACTATGGCTACACCTTC CASSEGNAGHYGYTF
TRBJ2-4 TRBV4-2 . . TGTGCCAGCAGCGAGGCGGCGGCCAAAAACATTCAGTACTTC CASSEAAAKNIQYF
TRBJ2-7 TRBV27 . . TGTGCCAGCGCCGGGATATCCTACGAGCAGTACTTC CASAGISYEQYF
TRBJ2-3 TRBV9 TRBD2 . TGTGCCAGCAGCGTAGAATCAGCGGGAAGCGAGGCAGATACGCAGTATTTT CASSVESAGSEADTQYF
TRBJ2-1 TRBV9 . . TGTGCCAGCAGCGTAGCGGATTTCTACAATGAGCAGTTCTTC CASSVADFYNEQFF
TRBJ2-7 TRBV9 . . TGTGCCAGCAGCGTAGATACCGGGGCGTCTGTCTACGAGCAGTACTTC CASSVDTGASVYEQYF